The next 13 T cell receptor beta chains were all read from a single sample in a study of blood T cell repertoires in COVID-19. Measured with immunoSEQ multiplex PCR; TCRdb has only the in-frame clones, and not every one. The table lists a few hundred thousand clones, approximately 86% of them singletons. Sequenced: peripheral blood. These TCRs come from a man younger than 45 with active or convalescent COVID-19.

This chain connects TRBV11-2 to TRBJ1-3; 7 positions agree with TRBD1. J was trimmed by 2 bases and V by 5 bases; bases with no gene match: 9. This CDR3 is 16 amino acids long. Germline CDR1 SGHAT, CDR2 FQNNGV. Here the CDR3 DNA reads TGTGCCAGCAGCCTGAGACAGGGTGCAACTGGAAACACCATATATTTT. It encodes CASSLRQGATGNTIYF. The complete variable domain, with remaining parts taken from reference TRBV11-2 and TRBJ1-3, reads EAGVAQSPRYKIIEKRQSVAFWCNPISGHATLYWYQQILGQGPKLLIQFQNNGVVDDSQLPKDRFSAERLKGVDSTLKIQPAKLEDSAVYLCASSLRQGATGNTIYFGEGSWLTVV.

This clone was observed once. J is TRBJ1-4 and V is TRBV15; D is perhaps TRBD1 (5 bases). Trimming shortened V by 0 bases and J by 4 bases, and 9 bases separated the two germline ends. The germline gives CDR1 LNHNV, CDR2 YYDKDF (reference sequence). There are 15 residues in the CDR3. The CDR3 nucleotides read TGTGCCACCAGCAGAGAGTTTAGGGGTAATGAAAAACTGTTTTTT. The encoded protein is CATSREFRGNEKLFF.

This sequence joins TRBV4-2 and TRBJ1-1; D is undetermined. The CDR3 contains 13 residues. Deletions cut 1 base from V and 4 bases from J, with 7 bases between. Germline CDR1 LGHNA, CDR2 YNFKEQ. The chain's CDR3 is CASSQGGSTEAFF. The CDR3 nucleotides are TGTGCCAGCAGCCAAGGCGGCTCCACTGAAGCTTTCTTT.

The genes are TRBV27 and TRBJ2-7; TRBD1 matches at 9 bases. Trimming at V came to 5 bases and at J to 3 bases, leaving 8 bases not matched to a gene. Germline-derived CDR1 and CDR2 are MNHEY and SMNVEV (reference sequence). This CDR3 is 15 amino acids long. The CDR3 here is CASSGSGTGYYEQYF. CDR3 nucleotides: TGTGCCAGCAGTGGATCCGGGACAGGGTACTACGAGCAGTACTTC.

This clone was recorded only once. The CDR3 DNA sequence: TGTGCCAGCAGCTTAAGTCGGCAAGAGACCCAGTACTTC. Its translation is CASSLSRQETQYF. The rearrangement uses TRBV7-3 and TRBJ2-5, with D unclear. CDR3 length equals 13 residues. CDR1 is SGHTA, CDR2 FQGTGA, per germline. Trimming pared 1 base from V and 2 bases from J, leaving 5 bases between.

For this clone: One junction end disagrees with the germline gene, perhaps due to a read error. The genes are TRBV6-5 and TRBJ1-2, with D uncertain. CDR1 is MNHEY, CDR2 SVGAGI, per germline. The CDR3 contains 13 residues. DNA for the CDR3: TGTGCCAGCAGTTACTCGAGTTCGGGAAGCCCGAGCTTC. It encodes CASSYSSSGSPSF.

The CDR3 reads CASSYVRGHGEQYF. As DNA, the CDR3 is TGTGCCAGCAGTTACGTCAGGGGGCATGGCGAGCAGTACTTC. The genes are TRBV6-5 and TRBJ2-7; 8 nucleotides line up with TRBD1. This CDR3 contains 14 residues. The V segment lost 2 bases and the J segment 6 bases; nucleotides outside the gene matches: 6. The germline V gene encodes CDR1 MNHEY and CDR2 SVGAGI.

The V call is TRBV6-5, the J call TRBJ2-2; tentatively, D is TRBD1 (6 bases). Trimming pared 2 bases from V and 5 bases from J, leaving 12 bases between. Germline CDR1 is MNHEY and CDR2 is SVGAGI. The CDR3 has 15 residues. This CDR3 is CASSYARQGTGELFF. CDR3 nucleotides: TGTGCCAGCAGTTACGCACGTCAGGGGACCGGGGAGCTGTTTTTT.

The chain recombines TRBV5-1 with TRBJ1-2, with 8 bases that match TRBD1. CDR1 SGHRS and CDR2 YFSETQ come from the germline V gene. The trim removed 2 bases at V and 2 bases at J, leaving 8 bases unmatched. This CDR3 has 16 residues. The CDR3 nucleotides read TGCGCCAGCAGCTTTGAACCGAGACAGGGGAACTATGGCTACACCTTC. Translating it yields CASSFEPRQGNYGYTF.

In its sample, this clone was seen many times. The chain combines TRBV13 with TRBJ1-1; D uncertain. The CDR3 covers 11 residues. CDR1 and CDR2 (germline): PRHDT, FYEKMQ (reference sequence). V was shortened by 2 bases and J by 8 bases, with 6 bases between the two germline ends. The chain's CDR3 is CASSLLAEAFF. In DNA, the CDR3 is TGTGCCAGCAGCTTACTTGCGGAAGCTTTCTTT.

The V gene is TRBV5-4, the J gene TRBJ2-5; D not certain. The germline CDR1 and CDR2 sequences are SGHNT and YYREEE (reference sequence). V shed 4 bases and J shed 1 base, with 11 bases lying between them. This CDR3 comprises 14 residues. CDR3 DNA sequence: TGTGCCAGCAGCCCTCGCAGAACCCAAGAGACCCAGTACTTC. It codes for CASSPRRTQETQYF.

The chain joins TRBV29-1 to TRBJ1-2, with 8 bases lining up with TRBD1. Germline lookup yields CDR1 SQVTM and CDR2 ANQGSEA. Unmatched junction bases numbered 8, after V lost 7 bases and J lost 4 bases. This CDR3 is 13 amino acids long. This CDR3 is CSEQQGEGYGYTF. The CDR3 region has the DNA TGCAGCGAGCAACAGGGGGAGGGCTATGGCTACACCTTC.

The rearrangement uses TRBV30 and TRBJ2-3; 15 positions agree with TRBD2. V shed 5 bases, J shed 0 bases, and the junction held 6 bases outside the gene matches. Germline CDR1 GTSNPN, CDR2 SVGIG (reference sequence). This CDR3 contains 17 residues. The CDR3 DNA reads as TGTGCCTGGGCACGGGGACTAGCGGGGGGCAGCACAGATACGCAGTATTTT. This translates into CAWARGLAGGSTDTQYF.